This TCR beta chain came from a study of shared clonotypes between healthy human individuals. With respect to this clone: Its antigen is still unknown.

CDR3 length equals 19 residues. Notes on the study in general: Shared clonotypes across all four donors exceeded non-shared ones in generation probability. Large sequencing depth failed to make sorted-subset sequencing complete, rarefaction showed.

Sequencing was performed with immunoSEQ multiplex PCR; in TCRdb, only in-frame clones are kept and a portion is missing. The sample consists of about 2,500,000 clones, approximately 92% of them appearing once. The TCR sequence derives from a man aged 18 to 30 in good health. The chain employs TRBV21-1 and TRBJ1-2. TRBV21-1 is labeled a pseudogene. The sequenced sample was naive CD4+ T cells sorted from blood. Subset of the sample: CD45RA+ positively selected. Here the CDR3 reads CASSPHEGRDLLLNYGYTF. CDR3 DNA: TGTGCCAGCAGCCCTCACGAGGGCAGGGACTTATTACTTAACTATGGCTACACCTTC.